This paragraph reports one T cell receptor beta chain. The data belong to a study of blood T cell repertoires in COVID-19. Across the study: Material from acute and convalescent COVID-19 was sourced from the United States, Italy and Spain. The analysed material was cDNA or gDNA that came from T cells, B-cell-depleted T cells, or PBMCs.

In the study's own analysis: How many nucleated cells were present was estimated from reference gene primer amplification. Measured with immunoSEQ multiplex PCR; TCRdb has only the in-frame clones, and not every one. The V and J calls and clone size come from that table; D and trimming were worked out from the DNA. The repertoire consists of roughly 150,000 clones, with about four fifths occurring once and the leading ten covering over 0.5%. This receptor was taken from a man aged 55-75 years with acute or convalescent COVID-19. The sequenced sample consisted of peripheral blood.

The CDR3 here is CASSALSGRGASSYEQYF. The CDR3 DNA reads TGTGCCAGCAGTGCGCTTAGCGGGAGGGGGGCTAGCTCCTACGAGCAGTACTTC. The V and J genes are TRBV6-1 and TRBJ2-7, with 11 bases lining up with TRBD2. Trimming at V came to 4 bases and at J to 0 bases, leaving 11 bases not matched to a gene. This CDR3 region has 18 residues. Germline V CDR1 and CDR2: MNHNS, SASEGT.